The entry that follows covers one TCR beta chain sequence. Its antigen remains unknown. Using RNA transcripts as the source, TCR beta CDR3 regions were amplified. With the HTBI primer set, the TCR CDR3 went through a first round of RT-PCR. One entry per CDR3 protein, called by TCRdb with MiXCR from the multiplex PCR reads. The table has around 350,000 distinct CDR3 sequences, about 18% seen once. The sample belongs to a study of T cells in Graves' hyperthyroidism and ophthalmopathy. Regarding the study as a whole: Ophthalmopathy was separated from stable hyperthyroidism by a 13 V-J model. In the blood, most expanded thyroid clonotypes above 0.001 appeared as well.

Researchers barred patients who had uncontrolled infection, other autoimmune disease, pregnancy or lactation. PBMCs stemmed from under 11 ml fresh peripheral blood. This receptor was identified in a woman between 18 and 30 years old with Graves' hyperthyroidism. The sample consisted of blood.

The CDR3 DNA is TGTGCCAGCAGTTACTCACGCAGGGAGGGTGAAGCTTTCTTT. This translates into CASSYSRREGEAFF. This rearrangement joins TRBV6-5 to TRBJ1-1; TRBD1 might be the D (5 bases). With 0 bases removed from V and 7 bases from J, the gap between germline ends came to 12 bases. The CDR3 is 14 residues long. Germline values: CDR1 MNHEY, CDR2 SVGAGI.